This T cell receptor (beta chain) comes out of a study of CD8+ T cells in alopecia areata. RNA was isolated and reverse transcribed to cDNA, the sequencing template. Method: immunoSEQ multiplex PCR; TCRdb's copy keeps in-frame clones and lacks some. Among about 250,000 clones listed, roughly 60% were seen once. Study-wide results and limits: Sequencing of scalp samples also captures resident alphabeta T cells of normal skin. Compared with mice, patients displayed less clear TCR sharing, possibly for HLA-related reasons.

Treatment in this sample: oral pan-JAK inhibitor, 5-10 mg twice daily. Collected material from alopecia areata patients comprised lesional scalp punch biopsies and peripheral blood. In this sample, this clone turned up a few times. Its matching antigen is unknown. This CDR3 is built from 13 residues. Germline-derived CDR1 and CDR2 are SGHDN and FVKESK. Trimming removed 1 base from V and 3 bases from J, with 4 bases in between. The sample was CD4+ T cells sorted from blood, taken around week 54, from a patient treated with tofacitinib. The TCR sequence derives from a human donor with alopecia areata. This rearrangement joins TRBV14 to TRBJ1-3; D remains ambiguous. In DNA form, the CDR3 reads TGTGCCAGCAGCCAAGTAGGTGGAAACACCATATATTTT. Its protein is CASSQVGGNTIYF.